One and the same sample provided the 12 T cell receptor beta chains below, sequenced in a study of blood T cell repertoires in COVID-19. Only in-frame clones appear in the TCRdb table, and some are missing; sequencing was by immunoSEQ multiplex PCR. In the table there are about 160,000 clones, over 75% of which are singletons. Sequenced material: PBMCs or T cells enriched from blood (not recorded which). Receptors originate from a middle-aged woman with acute COVID-19.

V is TRBV7-2 and J is TRBJ2-3; TRBD2 matches at 14 bases. CDR3 size: 17 residues. Per the germline V gene, CDR1 is SGHTA and CDR2 is FQGNSA. After removal of 8 bases from V and 1 base from J, the junction contained 8 bases not matched to a gene. The CDR3 DNA is TGTGCCAGCGGACCGGGACTAGCGGGAGACGGCACAGATACGCAGTATTTT. As protein: CASGPGLAGDGTDTQYF.

This clone turned up a few times. The chain couples TRBV11-1 to TRBJ1-2; 7 nucleotides line up with TRBD1. The CDR3 has 13 residues. Germline V gene data show CDR1 as SGHAT and CDR2 as FQDESV (reference sequence). The J segment lost 8 bases and the V segment lost 2 bases, leaving 5 bases of the junction unmatched. The DNA for the CDR3 is TGTGCCAGCAGCTTAAGACAGGGTGGCGGCTACACCTTC. As protein: CASSLRQGGGYTF.

The V gene is TRBV7-3, the J gene TRBJ2-3, with 8 bases matching TRBD2. Germline CDR1 SGHTA, CDR2 FQGTGA. V trimming: 5 bases; J trimming: 4 bases; junction bases outside the gene matches: 8. This CDR3 region has 15 residues. DNA of the CDR3: TGTGCCAGCAGCCCCCAAGCGGGAGCGGCAGATACGCAGTATTTT. It yields the protein CASSPQAGAADTQYF.

The chain has TRBV6-4 and TRBJ1-2, with D possibly matching TRBD1 (6 bases). V lost 5 bases and J lost 9, with 13 bases in between. CDR1 and CDR2 (germline): MRHNA, SNTAGT. The CDR3 contains 12 residues. The CDR3 DNA is TGTGCCAGCAGTCACAGGGAGGGCAGCTACACCTTC. Its protein product is CASSHREGSYTF.

The chain is built from TRBV27 and TRBJ2-7; a possible D gene is TRBD2 (6 bases). Per the germline V gene, CDR1 is MNHEY and CDR2 is SMNVEV (reference sequence). V was clipped by 9 bases and J by 3 bases, with 12 bases between them. This CDR3 contains 12 residues. CDR3 loop: CAREGGFYEQYF. DNA for the CDR3: TGTGCCAGGGAGGGAGGATTCTACGAGCAGTACTTC.

The V call is TRBV19, the J call TRBJ2-2; 7 bases fit TRBD2. This CDR3 region has 16 residues. Germline V gene lookup returns CDR1 LNHDA and CDR2 SQIVND (reference sequence). V lost 7 bases and J lost 5; bases outside the gene matches: 13. CDR3 loop: CASNEARAGETGELFF. The CDR3 DNA sequence: TGTGCCAGTAACGAAGCCCGGGCGGGAGAGACCGGGGAGCTGTTTTTT.

This clone has a single count. In DNA form, the CDR3 reads TGCGCCAGCAGCTTGGCAACTAGCGGGAGTAGTGAGCAGTTCTTC. Translated: CASSLATSGSSEQFF. The rearrangement links TRBV5-1 to TRBJ2-1; 11 nucleotides line up with TRBD2. CDR1 and CDR2 from the germline V gene are SGHRS and YFSETQ. V lost 0 bases and J lost 9; bases outside the gene matches: 5. The CDR3 runs to 15 residues.

The chain recombines TRBV16 with TRBJ2-1, with D possibly matching TRBD1 (6 bases). Deletions cut 0 bases from V and 12 bases from J, with 12 bases between. There are 13 residues in the CDR3. Germline V gene data show CDR1 as KGHSY and CDR2 as FQNENV. CDR3 sequence reads: CASSQSGAGGQFF. Written as DNA, the CDR3 is TGTGCCAGCAGCCAATCGGGGGCAGGTGGGCAGTTCTTC.

In the case of this clone: Distinct nucleotide sequences in the sample also encode this CDR3. The rearrangement uses TRBV19 and TRBJ1-4; 9 bases line up with TRBD1. The CDR3 has 14 amino acids. V lost 7 bases and J lost 5; bases outside the gene matches: 5. Germline CDR1 is LNHDA and CDR2 is SQIVND (reference sequence). The CDR3 region has the DNA TGTGCCAGTAACAGGGGGCAAGGGAATGAAAAACTGTTTTTT. Translation gives CASNRGQGNEKLFF.

This sequence joins TRBV7-9 and TRBJ2-3; 14 bases match TRBD2. Per the germline V gene, CDR1 is SEHNR and CDR2 is FQNEAQ (reference sequence). CDR3 size: 16 residues. Losses at the gene ends were 7 bases for V and 5 bases for J; bases not matched to a gene: 8. The CDR3 is CASTRLAGGPGDTQYF. CDR3 coding DNA: TGTGCCAGCACCCGACTAGCGGGAGGGCCTGGAGATACGCAGTATTTT.

The chain joins TRBV10-1 to TRBJ2-2, with TRBD2 matching 9 bases. V was pared by 2 bases and J by 3 bases, with 7 bases of the junction left unmatched. The CDR3 loop spans 17 amino acids. Germline CDR1 is WNHNN and CDR2 is SYGVQD (reference sequence). The CDR3 region has the DNA TGCGCCAGCAGTGAGATAGTTATAGCGGGAGACACCGGGGAGCTGTTTTTT. Translated, it gives CASSEIVIAGDTGELFF.

J is TRBJ2-7 and V is TRBV5-1; 12 bases line up with TRBD1. CDR3 length: 15 amino acids. Per the germline V gene, CDR1 is SGHRS and CDR2 is YFSETQ. J gave up 2 bases and V 4 bases, and 4 bases lay outside the gene matches. In DNA, the CDR3 is TGCGCCAGCAGCCAGGGACAGGGGGCAACCTACGAGCAGTACTTC. This translates into CASSQGQGATYEQYF.